This T cell receptor beta chain was profiled in a study of shared clonotypes between healthy human individuals. The study's findings and limits: It was the few donors that limited the genetic and exposure-history diversity represented. Expectations were that clonotype sharing among donors would be affected by sequencing depth. Despite large depth, sorted-subset datasets appeared incompletely sequenced.

Using immunoSEQ multiplex PCR, the repertoire was profiled, and TCRdb retains in-frame clones only, with some absent. The top ten clones hold approximately 0.9% of a sample with over 950,000 clones, around 77% of them seen once. This CDR3 has 15 residues. With regard to this clone: Its target is not known.

This TCR came from a man younger than 35 in good health. Some clones in this sample may be carry-over from other donors' samples. Sequencing input: memory CD4+ T cells from PBMCs. The subset denotes: CD45RA-negative fraction. V and J are TRBV21-1 and TRBJ2-4; no check of the table's D call, TRBD2, against the DNA was made. TRBV21-1 is deemed a pseudogene. CDR3 region: CASSKGSREPGIQYF. In DNA form, the CDR3 reads TGTGCCAGCAGCAAAGGTAGTCGCGAGCCGGGCATTCAGTACTTC.